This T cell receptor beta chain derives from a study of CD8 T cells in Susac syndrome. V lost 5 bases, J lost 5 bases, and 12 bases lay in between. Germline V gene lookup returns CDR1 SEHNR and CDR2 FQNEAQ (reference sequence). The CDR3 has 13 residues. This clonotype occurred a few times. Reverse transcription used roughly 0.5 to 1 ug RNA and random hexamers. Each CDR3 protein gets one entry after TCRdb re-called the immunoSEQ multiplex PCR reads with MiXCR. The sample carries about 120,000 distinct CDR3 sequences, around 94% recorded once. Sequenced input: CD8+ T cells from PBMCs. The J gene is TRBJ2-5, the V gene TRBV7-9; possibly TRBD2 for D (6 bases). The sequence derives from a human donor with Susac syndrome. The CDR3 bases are TGTGCCAGCAGCCAGGACCGGGAGGAGACCCAGTACTTC. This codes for CASSQDREETQYF.